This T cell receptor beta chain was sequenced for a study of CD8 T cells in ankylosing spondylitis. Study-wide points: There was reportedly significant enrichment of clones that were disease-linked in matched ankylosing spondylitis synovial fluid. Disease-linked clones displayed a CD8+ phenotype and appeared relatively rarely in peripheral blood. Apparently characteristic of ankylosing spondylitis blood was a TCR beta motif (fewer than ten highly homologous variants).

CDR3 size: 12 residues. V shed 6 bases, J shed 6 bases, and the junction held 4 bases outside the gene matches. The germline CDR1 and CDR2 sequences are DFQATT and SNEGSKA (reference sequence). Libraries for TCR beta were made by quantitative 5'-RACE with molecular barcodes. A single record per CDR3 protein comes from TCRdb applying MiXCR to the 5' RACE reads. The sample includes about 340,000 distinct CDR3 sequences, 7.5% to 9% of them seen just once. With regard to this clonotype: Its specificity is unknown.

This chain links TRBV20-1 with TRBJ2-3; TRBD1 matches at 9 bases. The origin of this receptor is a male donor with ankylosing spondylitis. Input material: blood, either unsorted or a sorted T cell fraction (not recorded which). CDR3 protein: CSAGTGIDTQYF. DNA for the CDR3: TGCAGTGCAGGGACAGGGATTGATACGCAGTATTTT.